The T cell receptor beta chain under discussion was sequenced for a study of blood T cell repertoires in COVID-19. About the research overall: Spain, Italy and the United States supplied samples that represented acute and convalescent COVID-19. From T cells, B-cell-depleted T cells, or PBMCs came the material, which was cDNA or gDNA.

The Seattle patients, enrolled during active infection, were followed longitudinally. This CDR3 is 16 amino acids long. In the source study's methods: It was from reference gene primer amplification that nucleated cell counts were estimated. Profiled with immunoSEQ multiplex PCR; TCRdb holds only in-frame clones, not every one. V, J and clone size reflect that table, while D and trimming were determined from the DNA. The sample records about 250,000 clones, about 91% being singletons. Sequencing was done on a sample of peripheral blood. The chain combines TRBV21-1 with TRBJ2-4; the D call TRBD2 from the table was never checked on the DNA. TRBV21-1 is annotated as a pseudogene. The TCR sequence derives from a woman younger than 45 with COVID-19, enrolled during active disease. For the CDR3, the DNA is TGTGCCAGCTTCCGAGAGGGTCCATTAGCCAAAAACATTCAGTACTTC. This codes for CASFREGPLAKNIQYF.